A selection of T cell receptor beta chains follows, all from one sample in a study of blood T cell repertoires in COVID-19. Sequencing used immunoSEQ multiplex PCR; TCRdb keeps in-frame clones, though not all of them. Of about 69,000 clones in the sample, over 75% were seen once. The sequenced sample was peripheral blood. The receptors derive from an older man with acute or convalescent COVID-19. CDR3s leave out the opening cysteine and the closing phenylalanine or tryptophan.

V gene	J gene	CDR3 protein
TRBV10-1	TRBJ2-7	ASLKGPGPPTGEQY
TRBV11-3	TRBJ1-1	ASSLAGGQEAF
TRBV5-1	TRBJ1-4	ASSLRRTLNEKLF
TRBV19	TRBJ2-7	ASRKAGGDSYEQY
TRBV25-1	TRBJ2-1	ASSPTPSYNEQF
TRBV30	TRBJ2-6	AWMPRGANVLT
TRBV7-2	TRBJ1-4	ASSEQGTGEKLF
TRBV6-5	TRBJ1-2	ASSQGNYGYT
TRBV24-1	TRBJ2-1	ATSDGKLAGVHNEQF
TRBV5-1	TRBJ2-7	ASSPGDRSYEQY
TRBV5-4	TRBJ2-6	ASSRGLAGPGANVLT
TRBV9	TRBJ1-2	ASSPQGSFNYGYT
TRBV15	TRBJ2-3	ATSRGSGGYTDTQY
TRBV10-1	TRBJ2-2	ASRGTATGELF
TRBV29-1	TRBJ1-5	SVLGQGGQPQH
TRBV9	TRBJ1-4	ASSAGTATEKLF
TRBV10-3	TRBJ1-1	ATNRGTGVMNTEAF
TRBV27	TRBJ2-7	ASSSNYRVHEQY
TRBV10-3	TRBJ1-4	AISEEEEKLF
TRBV6-1	TRBJ2-5	ASSESRQGLGETQY
TRBV4-2	TRBJ1-5	ASSRRMDSSNQPQH
TRBV27	TRBJ2-1	ASSLLAGPESSYNEQF
TRBV7-7	TRBJ2-5	ASSNTFRQGEETQY
TRBV5-1	TRBJ2-2	ASSSSGTYTGELF
TRBV5-4	TRBJ2-2	ASSYDRVRGIGELF
TRBV29-1	TRBJ1-2	SVIDRGNYGYT
TRBV2	TRBJ2-5	ASVLTSGGGETQY
TRBV29-1	TRBJ1-6	SVDPGGKDRSPLH
TRBV5-5	TRBJ1-6	ASSSDIIKNNSPLH
TRBV10-3	TRBJ1-5	AISANGGRGNQPQH
TRBV20-1	TRBJ1-3	SASRGALSGNTIY
TRBV3-1/TRBV3-2	TRBJ1-1	ASSQATGVEAF
TRBV1	TRBJ2-1	TSRRTSGRFNEQF
TRBV5-1	TRBJ1-1	ASSPGQGTVNTEAF
TRBV7-2	TRBJ2-2	ASRTNGRDTGELF
TRBV5-1	TRBJ2-2	ASSLPSSGSRTGELF
TRBV18	TRBJ2-7	ASSPDANSYEQY
TRBV19	TRBJ1-5	ASRGQNQPQH
TRBV18	TRBJ2-2	ASSPTQGRNTGELF
TRBV5-1	TRBJ1-1	ASSLVRSTEAF
TRBV6-5	TRBJ1-2	ASSPTSSYGYT
TRBV5-1	TRBJ2-5	ASSPTGGGRGETQY
TRBV29-1	TRBJ1-2	SVVEPGVYGYT
TRBV30	TRBJ1-6	VSSSYNSPLH
TRBV24-1	TRBJ1-2	ATSDYAGGGYT
TRBV30	TRBJ1-4	AWSPGTGATNEKLF
TRBV3-1/TRBV3-2	TRBJ2-7	ASTRTRYSYEQY
TRBV19	TRBJ2-7	ASSFSRGSYEQY
TRBV21-1	TRBJ1-1	ASSTGGTGPGNTEAF
TRBV24-1	TRBJ2-3	ATSGVLQGDTQY
TRBV28	TRBJ1-1	ASSFMNTEAF
TRBV15	TRBJ1-1	ATSNRATGEAF